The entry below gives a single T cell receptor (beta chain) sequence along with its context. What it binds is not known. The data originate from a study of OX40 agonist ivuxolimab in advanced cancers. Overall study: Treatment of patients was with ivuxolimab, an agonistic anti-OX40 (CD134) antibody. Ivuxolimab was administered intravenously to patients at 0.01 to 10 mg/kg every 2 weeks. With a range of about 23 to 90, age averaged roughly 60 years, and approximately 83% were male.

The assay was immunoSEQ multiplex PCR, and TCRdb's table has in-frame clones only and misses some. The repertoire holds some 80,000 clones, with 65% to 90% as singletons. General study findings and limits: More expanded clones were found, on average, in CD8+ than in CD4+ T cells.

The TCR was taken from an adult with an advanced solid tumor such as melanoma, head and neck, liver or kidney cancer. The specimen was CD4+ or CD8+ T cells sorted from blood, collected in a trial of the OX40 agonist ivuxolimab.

CDR3 sequence reads: CASSRDRTDQPQHF. The CDR3 region has the DNA TGTGCCAGCAGTCGGGACAGGACGGATCAGCCCCAGCATTTT. This chain uses TRBV6-5 with TRBJ1-5, with 8 bases identical to TRBD1. Losses at the gene ends were 5 bases for V and 5 bases for J; bases not matched to a gene: 5. CDR3 size: 14 residues. The germline gives CDR1 MNHEY, CDR2 SVGAGI.